The 12 T cell receptor beta chains in this list originate from one sample, sequenced in a study of response to subunit inactivated influenza vaccine. TCRdb ran MiXCR on the RT-PCR reads and lists one entry per CDR3 protein. The sample has about 500,000 distinct CDR3 sequences; 16% are singletons. Sample: CD4+ T cells sorted from PBMCs, taken roughly 24 months after vaccination. Every receptor here comes from a man between 50 and 69 years old who received an inactivated influenza vaccine.

The chain couples TRBV12-3 or TRBV12-4 to TRBJ1-1; maybe TRBD1 (5 bases). The CDR3 totals 15 residues. The V and J ends lost 3 bases and 0 bases respectively, with 11 bases between them. The CDR3, as DNA: TGTGCCAGCAGTTTGGCAGGGCTGCTGAACACTGAAGCTTTCTTT. It translates to CASSLAGLLNTEAFF.

The chain has TRBV20-1 and TRBJ1-2; no reliable D call. The CDR3 consists of 13 residues. Trimming removed 6 bases at V and 3 bases at J, with 14 bases between. The germline V gene has CDR1 DFQATT and CDR2 SNEGSKA (reference sequence). CDR3 region: CSAWAPADYGYTF. DNA of the CDR3: TGCAGTGCCTGGGCCCCGGCTGACTATGGCTACACCTTC.

The rearrangement links TRBV20-1 to TRBJ2-3; 15 bases fit TRBD2. The J segment lost 5 bases and the V segment lost 6 bases, leaving 9 bases of the junction unmatched. The CDR3 totals 16 residues. CDR1 is DFQATT and CDR2 is SNEGSKA in the germline V gene (reference sequence). The CDR3 sequence: CSALGLAGGPGDTQYF. The DNA of the CDR3 is TGCAGTGCCCTGGGACTAGCGGGAGGCCCCGGAGATACGCAGTATTTT.

The rearrangement uses TRBV5-1 and TRBJ1-5; unclear D gene. CDR1 SGHRS and CDR2 YFSETQ come from the germline V gene. The CDR3 is 13 residues long. V was shortened by 5 bases and J by 0 bases, with 6 bases between the two germline ends. The CDR3 loop reads CASRFASNQPQHF. CDR3 DNA sequence: TGCGCCAGCAGGTTTGCTAGCAATCAGCCCCAGCATTTT.

CDR3 residues: CSARDPRRSTEAFF. DNA for the CDR3: TGCAGTGCTAGAGACCCCAGGAGGAGCACTGAAGCTTTCTTT. The chain joins TRBV20-1 to TRBJ1-1, with D uncertain. The CDR3 covers 14 residues. Trimming shortened V by 0 bases and J by 4 bases, and 12 bases separated the two germline ends. The V gene's germline CDR1 is DFQATT and CDR2 SNEGSKA (reference sequence).

The V and J genes are TRBV5-1 and TRBJ1-2; 10 bases align to TRBD1. Germline-derived CDR1 and CDR2 are SGHRS and YFSETQ. Losses at the gene ends were 3 bases for V and 6 bases for J; bases not matched to a gene: 8. The CDR3 runs to 15 residues. CDR3 DNA: TGCGCCAGCAGCTCCCGACAGGGGGCAGGGCATGGCTACACCTTC. Amino acid sequence: CASSSRQGAGHGYTF.

The CDR3 nucleotides are TGTGCCAGCAGCACGGACTACTATGGCTACACCTTC. Translation gives CASSTDYYGYTF. The rearrangement links TRBV5-6 to TRBJ1-2; the D is unclear. The CDR3 extends over 12 amino acids. The V gene lost 4 bases and the J gene lost 3 bases, with 7 bases spanning the gap. Germline CDR1 reads SGHDT; CDR2 reads YYEEEE. The variable domain in full, completed from reference TRBV5-6 and TRBJ1-2, reads DAGVTQSPTHLIKTRGQQVTLRCSPKSGHDTVSWYQQALGQGPQFIFQYYEEEERQRGNFPDRFSGHQFPNYSSELNVNALLLGDSALYLCASSTDYYGYTFGSGTRLTVV.

The chain recombines TRBV12-3 or TRBV12-4 with TRBJ2-2; D call uncertain. Trimming shortened V by 5 bases and J by 6 bases, and 10 bases separated the two germline ends. The CDR3 extends over 13 amino acids. The CDR3 region is CASSLGVSGELFF. The DNA for the CDR3 is TGTGCCAGCAGTCTCGGAGTGTCCGGGGAGCTGTTTTTT.

Comments on this clonotype: Germline is not matched at one junction end, which may reflect a read error. This chain links TRBV20-1 with TRBJ2-3; 14 bases map to TRBD2. The germline V gene encodes CDR1 DFQATT and CDR2 SNEGSKA (reference sequence). This CDR3 has 14 residues. The CDR3 spells CSAGTSGSIDTQYF. CDR3 coding DNA: TGCAGTGCGGGGACTAGCGGGAGCATAGATACGCAGTATTTT.

The table lists this clonotype with many counts. The V gene is TRBV20-1, the J gene TRBJ2-7; 9 nucleotides align to TRBD1. This CDR3 contains 13 residues. Germline V gene lookup returns CDR1 DFQATT and CDR2 SNEGSKA (reference sequence). V shed 4 bases and J 3 bases; nucleotides not matched to a gene: 4. The CDR3 loop reads CSATGTGNYEQYF. DNA of the CDR3: TGCAGTGCTACCGGGACAGGGAACTACGAGCAGTACTTC.

This clonotype occurred many times. This chain links TRBV20-1 with TRBJ2-7, with 9 bases identical to TRBD2. V was pared by 3 bases and J by 1 base, with 4 bases of the junction left unmatched. The germline V gene encodes CDR1 DFQATT and CDR2 SNEGSKA (reference sequence). CDR3 length equals 14 residues. The CDR3 loop reads CSARSTSGSYEQYF. The CDR3 DNA reads as TGCAGTGCTAGGTCGACTAGCGGTTCCTACGAGCAGTACTTC.

This clonotype turned up a few times. The chain has TRBV4-3 and TRBJ2-1, with TRBD2 matching 9 bases. The CDR3 runs 17 residues. CDR1 and CDR2 from the germline V gene are LGHNA and YSLEER. V lost 1 base to trimming and J lost 5 bases; unmatched junction nucleotides: 9. The CDR3 is CASSQASGVGSHNEQFF. CDR3 nucleotides: TGCGCCAGCAGCCAAGCTAGCGGGGTAGGTTCCCACAATGAGCAGTTCTTC.